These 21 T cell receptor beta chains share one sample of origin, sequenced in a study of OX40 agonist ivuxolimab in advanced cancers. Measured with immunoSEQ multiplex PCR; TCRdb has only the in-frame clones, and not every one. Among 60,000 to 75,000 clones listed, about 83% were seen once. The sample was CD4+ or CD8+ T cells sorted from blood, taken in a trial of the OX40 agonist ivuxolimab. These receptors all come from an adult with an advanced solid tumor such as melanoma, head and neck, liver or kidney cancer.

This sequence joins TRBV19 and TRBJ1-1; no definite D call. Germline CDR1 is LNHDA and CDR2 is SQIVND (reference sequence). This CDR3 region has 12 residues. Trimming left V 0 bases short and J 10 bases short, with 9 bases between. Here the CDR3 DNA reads TGTGCCAGTAGTATAGAGAGTCGGGGAGCTTTCTTT. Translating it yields CASSIESRGAFF.

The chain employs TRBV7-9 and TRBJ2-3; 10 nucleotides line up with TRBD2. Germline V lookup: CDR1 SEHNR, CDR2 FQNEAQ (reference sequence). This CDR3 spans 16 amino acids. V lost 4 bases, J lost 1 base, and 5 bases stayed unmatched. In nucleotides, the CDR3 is TGTGCCAGCAGCTCTAGCGGGAGTGGGCGCACAGATACGCAGTATTTT. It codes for CASSSSGSGRTDTQYF.

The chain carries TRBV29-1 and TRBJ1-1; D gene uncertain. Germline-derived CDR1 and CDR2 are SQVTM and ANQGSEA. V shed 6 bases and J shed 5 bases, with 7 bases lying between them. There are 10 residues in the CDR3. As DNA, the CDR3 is TGCAGCGTGAGAACAACTGAAGCTTTCTTT. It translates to CSVRTTEAFF.

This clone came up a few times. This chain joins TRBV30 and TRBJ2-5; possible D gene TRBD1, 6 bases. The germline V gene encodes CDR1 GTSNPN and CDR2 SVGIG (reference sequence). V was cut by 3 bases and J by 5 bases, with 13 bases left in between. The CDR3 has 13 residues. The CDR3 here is CAWRGAGGETQYF. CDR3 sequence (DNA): TGTGCCTGGAGGGGGGCAGGTGGGGAGACCCAGTACTTC. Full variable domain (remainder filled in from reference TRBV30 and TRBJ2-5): SQTIHQWPATLVQPVGSPLSLECTVEGTSNPNLYWYRQAAGRGLQLLFYSVGIGQISSEVPQNLSASRPQDRQFILSSKKLLLSDSGFYLCAWRGAGGETQYFGPGTRLLVL.

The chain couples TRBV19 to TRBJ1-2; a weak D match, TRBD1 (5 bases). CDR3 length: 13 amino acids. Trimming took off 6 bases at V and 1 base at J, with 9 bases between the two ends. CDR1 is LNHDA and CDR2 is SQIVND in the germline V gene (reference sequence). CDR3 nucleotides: TGTGCCAGTAGCTCGGGGGATAACTATGGCTACACCTTC. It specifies CASSSGDNYGYTF.

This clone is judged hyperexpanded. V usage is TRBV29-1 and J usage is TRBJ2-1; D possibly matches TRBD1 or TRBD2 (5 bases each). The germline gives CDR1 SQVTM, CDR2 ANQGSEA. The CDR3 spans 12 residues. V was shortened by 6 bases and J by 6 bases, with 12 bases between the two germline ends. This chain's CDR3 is CSVTGTLNEQFF. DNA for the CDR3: TGCAGCGTCACCGGGACCCTCAATGAGCAGTTCTTC.

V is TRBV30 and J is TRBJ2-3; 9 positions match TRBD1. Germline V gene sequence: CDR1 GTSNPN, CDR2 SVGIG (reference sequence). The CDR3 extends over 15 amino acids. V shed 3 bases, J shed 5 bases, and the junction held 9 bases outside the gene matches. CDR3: CAWSRGTGSEDTQYF. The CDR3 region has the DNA TGTGCCTGGAGCAGAGGGACAGGGTCGGAAGATACGCAGTATTTT. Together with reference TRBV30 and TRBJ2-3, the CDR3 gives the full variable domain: SQTIHQWPATLVQPVGSPLSLECTVEGTSNPNLYWYRQAAGRGLQLLFYSVGIGQISSEVPQNLSASRPQDRQFILSSKKLLLSDSGFYLCAWSRGTGSEDTQYFGPGTRLTVL.

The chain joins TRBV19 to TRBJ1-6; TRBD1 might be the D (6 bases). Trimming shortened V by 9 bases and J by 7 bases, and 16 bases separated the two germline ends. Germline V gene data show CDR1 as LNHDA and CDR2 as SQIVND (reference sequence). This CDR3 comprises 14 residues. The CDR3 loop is CASKGTRLNSPLHF. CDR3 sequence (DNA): TGTGCCAGCAAGGGGACACGTTTAAATTCACCCCTCCACTTT.

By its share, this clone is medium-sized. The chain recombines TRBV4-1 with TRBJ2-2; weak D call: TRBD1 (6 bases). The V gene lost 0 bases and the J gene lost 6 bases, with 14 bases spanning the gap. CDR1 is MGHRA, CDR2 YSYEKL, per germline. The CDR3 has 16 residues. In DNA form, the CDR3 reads TGCGCCAGCAGCCAAGATAGAGGGGGAGCCCCCGGGGAGCTGTTTTTT. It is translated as CASSQDRGGAPGELFF.

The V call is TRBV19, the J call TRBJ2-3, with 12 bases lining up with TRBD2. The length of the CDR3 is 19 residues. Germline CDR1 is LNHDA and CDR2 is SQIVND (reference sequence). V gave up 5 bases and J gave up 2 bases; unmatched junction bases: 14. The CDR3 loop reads CASSGINSGLAGFTDTQYF. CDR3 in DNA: TGTGCCAGTAGTGGGATTAACTCGGGACTAGCGGGCTTCACAGATACGCAGTATTTT. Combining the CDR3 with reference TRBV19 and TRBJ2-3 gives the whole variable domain DGGITQSPKYLFRKEGQNVTLSCEQNLNHDAMYWYRQDPGQGLRLIYYSQIVNDFQKGDIAEGYSVSREKKESFPLTVTSAQKNPTAFYLCASSGINSGLAGFTDTQYFGPGTRLTVL.

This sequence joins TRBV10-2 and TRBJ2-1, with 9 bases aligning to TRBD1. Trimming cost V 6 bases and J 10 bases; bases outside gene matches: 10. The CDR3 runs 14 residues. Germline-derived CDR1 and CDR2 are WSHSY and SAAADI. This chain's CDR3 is CASRFTGTGYEQFF. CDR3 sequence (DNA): TGCGCCAGCAGATTCACCGGGACAGGGTACGAGCAGTTCTTC.

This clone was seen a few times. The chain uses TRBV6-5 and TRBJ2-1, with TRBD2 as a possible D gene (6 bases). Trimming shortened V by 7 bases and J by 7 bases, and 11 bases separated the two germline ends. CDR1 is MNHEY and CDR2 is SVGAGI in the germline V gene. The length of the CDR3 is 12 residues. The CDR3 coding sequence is TGTGCCAGCAAGACTAGGCGTAATGAGCAGTTCTTC. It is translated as CASKTRRNEQFF.

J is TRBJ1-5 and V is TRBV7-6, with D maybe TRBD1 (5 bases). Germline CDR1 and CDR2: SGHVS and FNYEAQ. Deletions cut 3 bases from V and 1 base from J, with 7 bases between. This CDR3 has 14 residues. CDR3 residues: CASSLGVSNQPQHF. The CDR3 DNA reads TGTGCCAGCAGCTTGGGGGTGAGCAATCAGCCCCAGCATTTT.

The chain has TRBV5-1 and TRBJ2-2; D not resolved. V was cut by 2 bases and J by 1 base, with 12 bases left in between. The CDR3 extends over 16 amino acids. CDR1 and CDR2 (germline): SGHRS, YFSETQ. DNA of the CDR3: TGCGCCAGCAGCTTCAACCCCTTGGAGAACACCGGGGAGCTGTTTTTT. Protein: CASSFNPLENTGELFF. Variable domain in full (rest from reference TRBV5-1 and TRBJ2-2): KAGVTQTPRYLIKTRGQQVTLSCSPISGHRSVSWYQQTPGQGLQFLFEYFSETQRNKGNFPGRFSGRQFSNSRSEMNVSTLELGDSALYLCASSFNPLENTGELFFGEGSRLTVL.

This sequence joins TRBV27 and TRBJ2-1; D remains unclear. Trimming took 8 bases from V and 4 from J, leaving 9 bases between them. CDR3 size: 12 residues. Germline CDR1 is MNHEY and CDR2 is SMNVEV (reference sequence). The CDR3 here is CASETKYNEQFF. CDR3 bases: TGTGCCAGCGAGACAAAGTACAATGAGCAGTTCTTC.

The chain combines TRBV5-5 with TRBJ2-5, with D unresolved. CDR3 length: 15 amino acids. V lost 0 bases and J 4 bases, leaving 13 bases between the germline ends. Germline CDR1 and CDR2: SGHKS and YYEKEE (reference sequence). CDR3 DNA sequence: TGTGCCAGCAGCTTGGCATCAGACCTAGGAGAGACCCAGTACTTC. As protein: CASSLASDLGETQYF.

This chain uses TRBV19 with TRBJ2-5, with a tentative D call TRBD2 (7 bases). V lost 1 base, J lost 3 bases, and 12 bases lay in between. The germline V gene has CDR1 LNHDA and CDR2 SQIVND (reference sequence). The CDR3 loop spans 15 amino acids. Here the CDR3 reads CASSIGGGEKETQYF. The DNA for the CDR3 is TGTGCCAGTAGTATAGGGGGGGGCGAAAAAGAGACCCAGTACTTC.

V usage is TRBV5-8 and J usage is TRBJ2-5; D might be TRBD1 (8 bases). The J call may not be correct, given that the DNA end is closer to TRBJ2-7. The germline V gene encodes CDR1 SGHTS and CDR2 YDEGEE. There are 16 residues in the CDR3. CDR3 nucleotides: TGTGCCAGCAGCGGGGGGACAGGCGGGAGCTCCTACGAGCAGTACTTC. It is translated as CASSGGTGGSSYEQYF.

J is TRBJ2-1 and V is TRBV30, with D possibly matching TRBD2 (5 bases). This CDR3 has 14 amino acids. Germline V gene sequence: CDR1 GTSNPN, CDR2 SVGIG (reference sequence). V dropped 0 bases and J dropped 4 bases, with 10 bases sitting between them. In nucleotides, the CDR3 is TGTGCCTGGAGTGTTAGCGTCTCATACAATGAGCAGTTCTTC. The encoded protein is CAWSVSVSYNEQFF. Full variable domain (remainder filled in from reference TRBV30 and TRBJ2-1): SQTIHQWPATLVQPVGSPLSLECTVEGTSNPNLYWYRQAAGRGLQLLFYSVGIGQISSEVPQNLSASRPQDRQFILSSKKLLLSDSGFYLCAWSVSVSYNEQFFGPGTRLTVL.

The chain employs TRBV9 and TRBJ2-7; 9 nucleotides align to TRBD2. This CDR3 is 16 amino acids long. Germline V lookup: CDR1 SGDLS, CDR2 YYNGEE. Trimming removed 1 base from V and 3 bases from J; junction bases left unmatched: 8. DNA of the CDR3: TGTGCCAGCAGCGTAAGGGAGCGGGGGGTCGACTACGAGCAGTACTTC. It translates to CASSVRERGVDYEQYF.

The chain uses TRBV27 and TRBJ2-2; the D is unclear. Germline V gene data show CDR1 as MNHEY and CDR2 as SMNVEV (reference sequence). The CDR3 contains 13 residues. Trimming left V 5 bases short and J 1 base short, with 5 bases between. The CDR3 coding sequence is TGTGCCAGCAGTCCCCTGAACACCGGGGAGCTGTTTTTT. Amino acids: CASSPLNTGELFF.